The following is a TCR beta chain sequence with its context. What it binds is not known. Clones were read by immunoSEQ multiplex PCR, and TCRdb kept only the in-frame ones, dropping some. The sample carries about 69,000 clones, about 96% recorded once. The sample belongs to a study of T cell clonotyping in hematopoietic cell transplantation. Study conclusions and caveats: Higher Inverse Simpson Index values in graft donor and pretransplant recipient predicted broader posttransplant TCR diversity.

Time point given: recipient sample about 28 days before transplant, after cytoreduction. The material sequenced was peripheral blood mononuclear cells, taken before stem cell transplant. This receptor was identified in a woman between 45 and 60 years old with acute myeloid leukemia. Some clones in this sample may be carry-over from other donors' samples.

The CDR3: CASSAVNYGYTF. Written as DNA, the CDR3 is TGTGCCAGTAGTGCAGTGAACTATGGCTACACCTTC. The chain recombines TRBV19 with TRBJ1-2; D not certain. The CDR3 contains 12 residues. Per the germline V gene, CDR1 is LNHDA and CDR2 is SQIVND (reference sequence). With 5 bases removed from V and 2 bases from J, the gap between germline ends came to 6 bases.